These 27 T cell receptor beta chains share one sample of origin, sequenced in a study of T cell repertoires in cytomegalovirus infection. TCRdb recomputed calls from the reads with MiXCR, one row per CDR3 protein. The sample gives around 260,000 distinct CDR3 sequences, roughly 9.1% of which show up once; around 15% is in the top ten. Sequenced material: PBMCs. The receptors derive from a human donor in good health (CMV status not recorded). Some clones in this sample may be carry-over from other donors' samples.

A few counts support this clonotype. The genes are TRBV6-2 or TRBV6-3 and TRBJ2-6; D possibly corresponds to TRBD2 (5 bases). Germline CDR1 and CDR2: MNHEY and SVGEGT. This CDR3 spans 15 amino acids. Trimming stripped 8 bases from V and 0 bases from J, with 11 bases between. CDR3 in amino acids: CASVAGSSGANVLTF. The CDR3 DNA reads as TGTGCCAGCGTGGCTGGGAGCTCTGGGGCCAACGTCCTGACTTTC.

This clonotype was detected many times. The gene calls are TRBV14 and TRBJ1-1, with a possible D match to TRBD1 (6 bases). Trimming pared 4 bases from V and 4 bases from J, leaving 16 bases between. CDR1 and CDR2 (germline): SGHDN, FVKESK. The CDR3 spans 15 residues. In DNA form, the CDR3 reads TGTGCCAGCAGCCGCCGAACAGGGCATAGCACTGAAGCTTTCTTT. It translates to CASSRRTGHSTEAFF. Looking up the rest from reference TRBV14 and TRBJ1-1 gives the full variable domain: EAGVTQFPSHSVIEKGQTVTLRCDPISGHDNLYWYRRVMGKEIKFLLHFVKESKQDESGMPNNRFLAERTGGTYSTLKVQPAELEDSGVYFCASSRRTGHSTEAFFGQGTRLTVV.

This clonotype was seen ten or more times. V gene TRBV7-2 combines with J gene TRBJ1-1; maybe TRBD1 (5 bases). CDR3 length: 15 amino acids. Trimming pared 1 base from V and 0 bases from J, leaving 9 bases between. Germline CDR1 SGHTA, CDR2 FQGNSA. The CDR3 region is CASSLVPGLNTEAFF. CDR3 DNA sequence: TGTGCCAGCAGCTTAGTACCGGGACTGAACACTGAAGCTTTCTTT.

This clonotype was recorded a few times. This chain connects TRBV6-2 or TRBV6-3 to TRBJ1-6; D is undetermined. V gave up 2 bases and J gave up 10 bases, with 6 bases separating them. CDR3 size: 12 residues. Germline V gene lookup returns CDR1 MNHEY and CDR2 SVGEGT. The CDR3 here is CASSYRRSPLHF. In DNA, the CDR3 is TGTGCCAGCAGTTACCGGAGGTCACCCCTCCACTTT.

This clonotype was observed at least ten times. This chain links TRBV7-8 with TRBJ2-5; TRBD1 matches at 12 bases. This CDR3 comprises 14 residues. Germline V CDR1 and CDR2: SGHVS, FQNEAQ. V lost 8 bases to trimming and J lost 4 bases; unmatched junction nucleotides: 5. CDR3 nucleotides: TGTGCCAGCGCCGGGACAGGGGGCTTAGAGACCCAGTACTTC. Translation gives CASAGTGGLETQYF. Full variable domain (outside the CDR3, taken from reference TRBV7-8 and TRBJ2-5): GAGVSQSPRYKVAKRGQDVALRCDPISGHVSLFWYQQALGQGPEFLTYFQNEAQLDKSGLPSDRFFAERPEGSVSTLKIQRTQQEDSAVYLCASAGTGGLETQYFGPGTRLLVL.

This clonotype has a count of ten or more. Here the CDR3 reads CASSLMGQGQETQYF. The CDR3 DNA sequence: TGTGCCAGCAGTTTAATGGGACAGGGCCAAGAGACCCAGTACTTC. The chain carries TRBV12-3 or TRBV12-4 and TRBJ2-5; 9 bases agree with TRBD1. V lost 2 bases to trimming and J lost 1 base; unmatched junction nucleotides: 2. This CDR3 has 15 amino acids.

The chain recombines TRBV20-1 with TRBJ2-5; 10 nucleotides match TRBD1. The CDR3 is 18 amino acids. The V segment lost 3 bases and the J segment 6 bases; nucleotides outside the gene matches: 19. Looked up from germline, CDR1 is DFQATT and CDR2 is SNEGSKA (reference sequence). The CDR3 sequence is CSASDWDLGSGQGKTQYF. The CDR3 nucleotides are TGCAGTGCTAGTGACTGGGACCTCGGCTCGGGACAGGGGAAGACCCAGTACTTC.

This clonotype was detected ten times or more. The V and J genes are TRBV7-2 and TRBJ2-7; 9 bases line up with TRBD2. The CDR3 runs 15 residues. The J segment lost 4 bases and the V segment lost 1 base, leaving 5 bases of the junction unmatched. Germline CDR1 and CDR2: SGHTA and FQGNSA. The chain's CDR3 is CASSLEAGGSYEQYF. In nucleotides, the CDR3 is TGTGCCAGCAGCTTAGAGGCGGGAGGGTCATACGAGCAGTACTTC.

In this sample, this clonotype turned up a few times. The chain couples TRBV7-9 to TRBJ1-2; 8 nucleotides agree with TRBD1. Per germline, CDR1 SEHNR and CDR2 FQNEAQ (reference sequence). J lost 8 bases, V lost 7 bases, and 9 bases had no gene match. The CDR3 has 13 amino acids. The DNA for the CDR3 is TGTGCCAGCACCGACAGGGGCGCAGGAGGCTACACCTTC. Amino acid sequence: CASTDRGAGGYTF.

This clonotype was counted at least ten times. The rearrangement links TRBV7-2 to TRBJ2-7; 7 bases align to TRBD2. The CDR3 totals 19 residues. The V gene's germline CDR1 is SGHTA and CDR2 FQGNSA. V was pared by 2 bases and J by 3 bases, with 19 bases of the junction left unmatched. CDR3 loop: CASSLLRVSSHTGGYEQYF. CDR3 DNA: TGTGCCAGCAGCTTACTTAGAGTCAGCTCCCATACGGGGGGCTACGAGCAGTACTTC.

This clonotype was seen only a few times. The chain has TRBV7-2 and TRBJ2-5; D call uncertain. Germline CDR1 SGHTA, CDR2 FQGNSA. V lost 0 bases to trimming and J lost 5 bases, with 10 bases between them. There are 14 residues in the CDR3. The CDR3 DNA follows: TGTGCCAGCAGCTTAGCCGGGTACCGGGAGACCCAGTACTTC. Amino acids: CASSLAGYRETQYF.

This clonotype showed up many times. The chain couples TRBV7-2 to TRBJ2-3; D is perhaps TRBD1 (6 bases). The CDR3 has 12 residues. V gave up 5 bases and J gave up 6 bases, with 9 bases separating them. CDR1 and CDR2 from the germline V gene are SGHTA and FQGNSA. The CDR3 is CASSPRGDTQYF. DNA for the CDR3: TGTGCCAGCAGCCCGAGGGGGGATACGCAGTATTTT. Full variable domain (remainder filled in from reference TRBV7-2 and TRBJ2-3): GAGVSQSPSNKVTEKGKDVELRCDPISGHTALYWYRQSLGQGLEFLIYFQGNSAPDKSGLPSDRFSAERTGGSVSTLTIQRTQQEDSAVYLCASSPRGDTQYFGPGTRLTVL.

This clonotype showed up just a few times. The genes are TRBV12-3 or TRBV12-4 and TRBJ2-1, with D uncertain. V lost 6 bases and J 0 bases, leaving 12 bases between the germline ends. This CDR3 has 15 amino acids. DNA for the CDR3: TGTGCCAGCAGCCCCCTCCTGGTCTCCTACAATGAGCAGTTCTTC. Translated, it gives CASSPLLVSYNEQFF.

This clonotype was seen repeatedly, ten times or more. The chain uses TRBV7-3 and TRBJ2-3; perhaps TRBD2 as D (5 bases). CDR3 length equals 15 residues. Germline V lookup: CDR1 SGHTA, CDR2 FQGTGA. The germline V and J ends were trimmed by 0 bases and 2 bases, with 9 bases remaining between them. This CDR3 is CASSLTGLPTDTQYF. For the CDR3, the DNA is TGTGCCAGCAGCTTAACTGGACTCCCCACAGATACGCAGTATTTT.

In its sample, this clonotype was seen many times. CDR3 amino acids: CAISPAYEQYF. DNA of the CDR3: TGTGCCATCAGTCCTGCTTACGAGCAGTACTTC. The V and J genes are TRBV10-3 and TRBJ2-7; no clear D. V gave up 5 bases and J gave up 4 bases, with 6 bases separating them. The germline gives CDR1 ENHRY, CDR2 SYGVKD. The CDR3 loop spans 11 amino acids.

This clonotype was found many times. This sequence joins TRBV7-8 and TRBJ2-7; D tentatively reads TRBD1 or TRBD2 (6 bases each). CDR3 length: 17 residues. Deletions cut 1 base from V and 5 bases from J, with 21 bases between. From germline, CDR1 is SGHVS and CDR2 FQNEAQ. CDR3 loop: CASSLGAQGQGGHEQYF. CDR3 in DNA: TGTGCCAGCAGCTTAGGAGCTCAGGGGCAGGGAGGACACGAGCAGTACTTC. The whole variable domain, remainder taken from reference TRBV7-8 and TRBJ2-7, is GAGVSQSPRYKVAKRGQDVALRCDPISGHVSLFWYQQALGQGPEFLTYFQNEAQLDKSGLPSDRFFAERPEGSVSTLKIQRTQQEDSAVYLCASSLGAQGQGGHEQYFGPGTRLTVT.

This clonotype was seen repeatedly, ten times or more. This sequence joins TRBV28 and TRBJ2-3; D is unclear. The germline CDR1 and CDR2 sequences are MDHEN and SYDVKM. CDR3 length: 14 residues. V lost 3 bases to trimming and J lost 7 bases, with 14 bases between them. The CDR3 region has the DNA TGTGCCAGCAGTTTCGGCCGGTCCGTCCATACGCAGTATTTT. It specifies CASSFGRSVHTQYF.

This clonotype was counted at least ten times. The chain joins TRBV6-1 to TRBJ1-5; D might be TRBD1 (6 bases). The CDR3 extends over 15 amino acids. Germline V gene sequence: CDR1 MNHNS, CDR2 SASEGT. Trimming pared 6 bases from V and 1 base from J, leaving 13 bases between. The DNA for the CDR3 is TGTGCCAGCAGGCCGACAGGAAAGAGCAATCAGCCCCAGCATTTT. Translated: CASRPTGKSNQPQHF.

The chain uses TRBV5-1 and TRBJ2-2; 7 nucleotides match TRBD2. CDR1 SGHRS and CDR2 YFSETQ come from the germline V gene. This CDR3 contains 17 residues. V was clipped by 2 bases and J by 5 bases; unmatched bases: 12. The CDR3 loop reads CASSFVWGGPRTGELFF. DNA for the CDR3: TGCGCCAGCAGCTTCGTTTGGGGAGGGCCGAGGACCGGGGAGCTGTTTTTT.

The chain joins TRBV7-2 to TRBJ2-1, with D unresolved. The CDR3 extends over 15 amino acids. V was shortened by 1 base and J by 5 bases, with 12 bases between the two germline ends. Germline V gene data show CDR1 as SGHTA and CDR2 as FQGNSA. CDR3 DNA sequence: TGTGCCAGCAGCTTAGTCCAGGCGGTAAACAATGAGCAGTTCTTC. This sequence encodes CASSLVQAVNNEQFF.

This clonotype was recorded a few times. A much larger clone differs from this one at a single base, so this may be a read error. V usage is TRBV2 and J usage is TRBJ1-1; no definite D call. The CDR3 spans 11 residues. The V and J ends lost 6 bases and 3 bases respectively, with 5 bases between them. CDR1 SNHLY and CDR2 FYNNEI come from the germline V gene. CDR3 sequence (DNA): TGTGCCAGCAGCTTCCACACTGAAGCTTTCTTT. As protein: CASSFHTEAFF.

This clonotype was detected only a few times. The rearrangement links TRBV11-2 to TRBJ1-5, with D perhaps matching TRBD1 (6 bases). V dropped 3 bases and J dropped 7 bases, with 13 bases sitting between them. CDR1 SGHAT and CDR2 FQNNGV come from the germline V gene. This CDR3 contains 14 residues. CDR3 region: CASSFGGDGQPQHF. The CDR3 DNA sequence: TGTGCCAGCAGCTTCGGGGGCGATGGCCAGCCCCAGCATTTT.

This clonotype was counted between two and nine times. DNA for the CDR3: TGTGCCAGCAGTTACTCGCCGGGCAATCAGCCCCAGCATTTT. Protein: CASSYSPGNQPQHF. The chain couples TRBV6-8 to TRBJ1-5, with no clear D. There are 14 residues in the CDR3. Germline CDR1 reads MNHGY; CDR2 reads SAAAGT. The V end lost 0 bases, the J end lost 2 bases, and 5 bases lay between the germline ends.

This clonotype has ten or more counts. CDR3 sequence (DNA): TGTGCCAGCAGCTTAGCGTCCGGGACAGGGGGCCGTGAAAAACTGTTTTTT. It codes for CASSLASGTGGREKLFF. The chain couples TRBV7-9 to TRBJ1-4; 12 bases map to TRBD1. Germline lookup yields CDR1 SEHNR and CDR2 FQNEAQ (reference sequence). Germline trimming cut 0 bases from V and 7 bases from J; bases unmatched to any gene: 6. The CDR3 runs to 17 residues.

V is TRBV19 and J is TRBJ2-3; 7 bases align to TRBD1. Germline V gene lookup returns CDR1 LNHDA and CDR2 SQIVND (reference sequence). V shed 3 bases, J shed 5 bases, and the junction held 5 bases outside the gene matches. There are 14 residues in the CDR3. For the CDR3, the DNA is TGTGCCAGTAGTATGGGGCAGGGGGTAGATACGCAGTATTTT. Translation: CASSMGQGVDTQYF.

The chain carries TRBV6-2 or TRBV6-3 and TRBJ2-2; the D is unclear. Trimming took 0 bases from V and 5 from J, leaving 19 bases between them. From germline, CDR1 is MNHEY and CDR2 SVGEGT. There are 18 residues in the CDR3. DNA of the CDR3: TGTGCCAGCAGTTACTCCATTCAGAGGAAAGGGTATACCGGGGAGCTGTTTTTT. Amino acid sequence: CASSYSIQRKGYTGELFF.

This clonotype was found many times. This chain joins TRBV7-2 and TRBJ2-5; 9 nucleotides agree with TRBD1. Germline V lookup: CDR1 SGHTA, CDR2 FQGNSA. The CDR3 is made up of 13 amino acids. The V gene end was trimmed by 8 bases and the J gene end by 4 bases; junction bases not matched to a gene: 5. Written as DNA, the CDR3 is TGTGCCAGCCTCTTGGACAGGGGAGAGACCCAGTACTTC. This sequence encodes CASLLDRGETQYF.